This T cell receptor beta chain was found in a study of regulatory T cells in long-lasting Graves disease. Overall study context: Over-5-year antithyroid drug use with positive TSH receptor antibodies defined persistent Graves' disease in the study.

Documented time point: persistent/refractory GD, antithyroid drugs over 5 years with positive TRAb. The TCR library was made from RNA extracted from PBMCs. This CDR3 spans 14 amino acids. Trimming removed 6 bases at V and 4 bases at J, with 16 bases between. Germline V gene sequence: CDR1 DFQATT, CDR2 SNEGSKA (reference sequence). Whole-study results and caveats: Sharing of public clonotypes was greater in persistent patients (around 3,000) than in new patients (fewer than 1,000). Persistent cases favored TRBV28, TRBJ1-2 and TRBJ2-5. Those with persistent Graves' had less TCR diversity than newly diagnosed patients.

The sample holds a few counts of this clonotype. Antigen specificity is unknown. CDR3 regions were amplified by Arm-PCR using iRepertoire HTBI primers to build TCR beta libraries. TCRdb reanalysed the multiplex PCR reads using MiXCR and keeps one entry per CDR3 protein. Of over 350,000 distinct CDR3 sequences in the sample, roughly 20% were seen once. The chain links TRBV20-1 to TRBJ1-5; a weak D match, TRBD1 (6 bases). Sample: peripheral blood mononuclear cells (PBMCs), taken when the disease was refractory, from a patient treated with antithyroid drugs. The clonotype was recovered from a female donor with Graves disease. CDR3 DNA: TGCAGTGCGCCCCTAGGGGGGCCTAATCAGCCCCAGCATTTT. Translated, it gives CSAPLGGPNQPQHF.